Listed here is a single T cell receptor (beta chain). There is no known antigen for this receptor. No per-base quality is available; no much larger clone lies one base away. The sample holds other DNA sequences that translate to the same CDR3. The sample's time point label, in plain terms: 24 weeks on oral tofacitinib. The sample's treatment or condition, from its label and the paper: oral pan-JAK inhibitor, 5-10 mg twice daily. Lesional scalp punch biopsies and peripheral blood were collected from alopecia areata patients. PBMCs were separated by density centrifugation and stained for CD3, CD4 and CD8, after which CD4+ and CD8+ T cells were sorted on a FACSAria. The data belong to a study of CD8+ T cells in alopecia areata (dated by TCRdb to 2017 to 2018). Turning to the overall study: The treated patients, all with moderate-to-severe alopecia areata, were enrolled in an open-label pilot trial of oral tofacitinib given at 5 to 10 mg twice daily. Patients received tofacitinib for 6 to 18 months and were then followed off drug for 6 months to check for delayed response and recurrence. In treated patients, disease severity was measured using the SALT score, which gives the percentage of scalp surface area affected. High-throughput TCRbeta sequencing was used to examine T cell clonal expansion in alopecia areata in both the C3H/HeJ mouse model and human patients. In humans, TCRbeta sequencing was performed on scalp tissue and on sorted CD4+ and CD8+ peripheral blood T cells from healthy controls and from patients with patchy or totalis/universalis alopecia areata. Tofacitinib-treated patients had biopsies at baseline and at 4 and 24 weeks of treatment, with a later scalp biopsy in several patients. Scalp clonality was compared among normal scalp (n=4), patchy alopecia areata scalp (n=8), and alopecia totalis/universalis scalp (n=8). RNA came from the PAXgene miRNA kit for fixed scalp, the miRNeasy kit for PBMCs, and the RNeasy kit for mouse skin. TCRbeta CDR3 regions were amplified by immunoSEQ multiplex PCR with 35 Vbeta forward and 13 Jbeta reverse primers.

The protocol used for the library was the immunoSEQ multiplex PCR assay. For TCR sequencing, RNA was extracted from every sample and reverse transcribed into cDNA to serve as template. SuperScript III was used for first-strand cDNA synthesis, primed with a 2:1 mix of oligo-dT and random hexamers. A synthetic immune receptor repertoire was used to measure amplification bias, and any remaining bias was corrected computationally. As for the authors' bioinformatics: After raw reads were preprocessed to remove errors, the CDR3 was defined following IMGT conventions as running from the conserved cysteine to phenylalanine. To get clonality, Shannon entropy was normalized by log2 of the number of productive unique TCRs and the result was subtracted from 1. Scalp TCRbeta sequences were cross-referenced with sorted blood CD4 and CD8 repertoires so that the CD4 or CD8 identity of scalp clones could be inferred. The clones in this table, taken by TCRdb from immuneACCESS, are in-frame only. Not every clone is retained; where verified, under half of the shortfall comes from an unresolved V gene, and the cause of the rest is unknown. V and J calls and clone size are given by that table; D and trimming were obtained from the DNA. For this sample the table gives 90,000 to 120,000 clones, of which around 83% were detected only once. The ten largest clones add up to roughly 25% of the sample.

Counted from cysteine to phenylalanine, this CDR3 has 13 amino acids. The retained sequence is limited to the CDR3, 39 bases, with the frame set at the first base. V is shortened by 1 base, J by 2 bases, and the region joining them spans 5 bases. CDR1 SGHTA and CDR2 FQGNSA were looked up in the germline V gene. Broader findings and caveats from the paper: During tofacitinib treatment, many expanded lesional clones remained in scalp and blood, and this persistence may partly explain relapse after treatment is stopped. Shared TCR sequences between patients were less evident than in mice, which may be partly attributable to HLA diversity in the patient population. Because the treated cohort was small and had only one nonresponder, larger studies are needed to examine links between baseline CD8+ expansion and response. Lesional scalp, especially in alopecia totalis/universalis, showed higher clonality and more expanded CD8+ clones than normal scalp, suggesting antigenic drive. Scalp clonality and the number of expanded CD8+ clones among the top 100 scalp clones were significantly decreased by tofacitinib. Unlike mouse skin, where gammadelta T cells dominate, normal human skin contains resident alphabeta T cells that get sequenced too, which complicates analysis of the scalp TCR repertoire.

The sequence came from a human donor with alopecia areata. Material: CD8+ T cells sorted from blood, obtained at week 24, from a patient treated with tofacitinib. The sequence links TRBV7-2 to TRBJ2-5; no D gene is confidently identified. The DNA sequence reads TGTGCCAGCAGCTTAGGGTATCAAGAGACCCAGTACTTC. Its coded protein is CASSLGYQETQYF.